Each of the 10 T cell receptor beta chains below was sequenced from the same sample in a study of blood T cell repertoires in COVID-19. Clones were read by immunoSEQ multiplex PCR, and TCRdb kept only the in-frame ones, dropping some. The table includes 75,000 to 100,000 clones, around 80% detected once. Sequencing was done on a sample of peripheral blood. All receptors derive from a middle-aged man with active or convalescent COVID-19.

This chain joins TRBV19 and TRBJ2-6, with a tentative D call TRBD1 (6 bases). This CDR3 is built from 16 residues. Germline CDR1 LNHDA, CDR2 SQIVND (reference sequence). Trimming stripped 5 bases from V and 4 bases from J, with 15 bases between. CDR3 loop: CASSFSTGSGANVLTF. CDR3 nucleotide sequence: TGTGCCAGTAGTTTCTCCACAGGGTCCGGGGCCAACGTCCTGACTTTC.

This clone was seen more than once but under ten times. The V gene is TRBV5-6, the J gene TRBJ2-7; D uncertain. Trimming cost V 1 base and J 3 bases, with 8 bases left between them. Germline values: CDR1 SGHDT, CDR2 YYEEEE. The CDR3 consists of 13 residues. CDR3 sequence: CASSLWLNYEQYF. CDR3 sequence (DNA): TGTGCCAGCAGCTTGTGGCTTAACTACGAGCAGTACTTC.

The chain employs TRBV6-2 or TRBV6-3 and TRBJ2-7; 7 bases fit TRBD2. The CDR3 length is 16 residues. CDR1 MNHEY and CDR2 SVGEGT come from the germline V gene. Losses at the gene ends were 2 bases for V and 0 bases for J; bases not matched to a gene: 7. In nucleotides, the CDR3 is TGTGCCAGCAGTTACCCTCCGGGACTAAACTCCTACGAGCAGTACTTC. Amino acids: CASSYPPGLNSYEQYF.

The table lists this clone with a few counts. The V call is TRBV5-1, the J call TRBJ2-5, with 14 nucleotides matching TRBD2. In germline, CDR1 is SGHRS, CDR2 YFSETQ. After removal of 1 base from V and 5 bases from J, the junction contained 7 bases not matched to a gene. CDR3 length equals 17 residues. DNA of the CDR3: TGCGCCAGCAGCTTGATAGGACTAGCGGGGGGCAGGGAGACCCAGTACTTC. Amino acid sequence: CASSLIGLAGGRETQYF.

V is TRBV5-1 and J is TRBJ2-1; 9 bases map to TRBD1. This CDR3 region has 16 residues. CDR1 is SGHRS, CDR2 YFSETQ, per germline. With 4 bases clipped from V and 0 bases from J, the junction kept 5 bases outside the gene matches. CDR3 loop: CASSLQGASSYNEQFF. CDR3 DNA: TGCGCCAGCAGCCTACAGGGGGCCAGCTCCTACAATGAGCAGTTCTTC. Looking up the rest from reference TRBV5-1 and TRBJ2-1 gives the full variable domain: KAGVTQTPRYLIKTRGQQVTLSCSPISGHRSVSWYQQTPGQGLQFLFEYFSETQRNKGNFPGRFSGRQFSNSRSEMNVSTLELGDSALYLCASSLQGASSYNEQFFGPGTRLTVL.

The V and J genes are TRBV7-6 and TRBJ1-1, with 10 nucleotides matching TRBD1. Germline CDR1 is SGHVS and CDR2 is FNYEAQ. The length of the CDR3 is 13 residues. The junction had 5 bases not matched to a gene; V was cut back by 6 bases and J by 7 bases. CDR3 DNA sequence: TGTGCCAGCAGGGGGACAGGGGTCGGTGAAGCTTTCTTT. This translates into CASRGTGVGEAFF.

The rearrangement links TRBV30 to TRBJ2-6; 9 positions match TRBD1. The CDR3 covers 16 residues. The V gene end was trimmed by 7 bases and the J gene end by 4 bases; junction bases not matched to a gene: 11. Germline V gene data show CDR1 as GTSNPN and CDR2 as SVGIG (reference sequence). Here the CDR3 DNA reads TGTGCCTTTCGGGGACAGGGATCGGCCGGGGCCAACGTCCTGACTTTC. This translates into CAFRGQGSAGANVLTF.

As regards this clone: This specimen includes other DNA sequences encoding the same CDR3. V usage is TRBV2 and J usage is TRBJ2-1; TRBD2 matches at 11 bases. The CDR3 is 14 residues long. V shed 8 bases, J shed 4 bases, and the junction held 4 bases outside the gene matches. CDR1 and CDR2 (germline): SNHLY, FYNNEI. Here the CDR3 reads CASGTSGGYNEQFF. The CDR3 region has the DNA TGTGCCAGCGGAACTAGCGGGGGTTACAATGAGCAGTTCTTC.

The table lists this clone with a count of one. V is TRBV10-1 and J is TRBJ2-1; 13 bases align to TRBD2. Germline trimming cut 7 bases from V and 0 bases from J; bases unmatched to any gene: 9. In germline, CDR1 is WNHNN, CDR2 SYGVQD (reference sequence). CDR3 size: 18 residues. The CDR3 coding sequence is TGCGCCAGCATTTTGACTAGCGGGGGGCTGAGCTCCTACAATGAGCAGTTCTTC. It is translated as CASILTSGGLSSYNEQFF.

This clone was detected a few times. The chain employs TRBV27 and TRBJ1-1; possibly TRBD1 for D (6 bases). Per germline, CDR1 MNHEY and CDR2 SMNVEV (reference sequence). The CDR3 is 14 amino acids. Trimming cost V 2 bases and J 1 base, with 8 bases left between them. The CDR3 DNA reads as TGTGCCAGCAGTTTACGCAGGGGGAACACTGAAGCTTTCTTT. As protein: CASSLRRGNTEAFF.